This TCR beta chain appears in the sequencing data of a study of regulatory dendritic cells for organ transplantation. Libraries were prepared by immunoSEQ multiplex PCR; TCRdb keeps only in-frame clonotypes and omits some of them. The data contain some 11,000 clones, just under 75% of them seen just once; the ten biggest clones take up 0.63%. Remarks on this clone: Its antigen is not identified.

CFSE-labeled sorted T cells met regulatory or mature dendritic cells for roughly 5 days. Memory T cells were CD45RO+, naive were CD45RA+, sorted by FACS. The material sequenced was naive CD4+ T cells from blood cultured with regulatory dendritic cells. Subset defined: CD45RA+ naive T cells. This clonotype was sampled from a human donor in good health.

CDR3 DNA sequence: TGTGCCAGCAGCTTTGACAGACCCTCGGGTGGTGGCTACACCTTC. Its translation: CASSFDRPSGGGYTF. V usage is TRBV7-2 and J usage is TRBJ1-2; possibly TRBD1 for D (5 bases). The CDR3 is made up of 15 amino acids. Trimming removed 3 bases from V and 7 bases from J, with 18 bases in between. Germline V gene lookup returns CDR1 SGHTA and CDR2 FQGNSA.